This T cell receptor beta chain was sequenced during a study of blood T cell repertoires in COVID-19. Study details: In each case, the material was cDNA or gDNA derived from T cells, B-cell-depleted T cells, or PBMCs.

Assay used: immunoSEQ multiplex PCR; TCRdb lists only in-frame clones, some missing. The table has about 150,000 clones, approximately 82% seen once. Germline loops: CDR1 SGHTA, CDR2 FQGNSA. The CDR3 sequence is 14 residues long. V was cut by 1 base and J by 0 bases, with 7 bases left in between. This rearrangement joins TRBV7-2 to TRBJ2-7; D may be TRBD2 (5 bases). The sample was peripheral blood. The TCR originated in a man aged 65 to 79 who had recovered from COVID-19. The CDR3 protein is CASSLERDSYEQYF. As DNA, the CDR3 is TGTGCCAGCAGCTTAGAACGGGACTCCTACGAGCAGTACTTC.